This entry describes one T cell receptor (beta chain). The J segment lost 6 bases and the V segment lost 4 bases, leaving 12 bases of the junction unmatched. The CDR3 loop spans 15 amino acids. Germline V CDR1 and CDR2: SGHTA, FQGNSA. The record originates from a study of blood T cell repertoires in COVID-19. As for the study in general: There were acute and convalescent COVID-19 samples, and they came from the United States, Italy and Spain. T cells, B-cell-depleted T cells, or PBMCs provided the cDNA or gDNA that served as material.

Seattle participants joined during active infection and were tracked over time. Method: immunoSEQ multiplex PCR; TCRdb's copy keeps in-frame clones and lacks some. This table has roughly 75,000 clones, approximately 80% appearing once. The chain couples TRBV7-2 to TRBJ2-7, with TRBD1 matching 7 bases. The sequenced sample was peripheral blood. The sequence derives from a man over 45 with COVID-19, enrolled during active disease. This CDR3 is CASSSRQGPGGEQYF. Here the CDR3 DNA reads TGTGCCAGCAGCTCCCGACAGGGTCCCGGCGGCGAGCAGTACTTC. The full variable domain, rest sourced from reference TRBV7-2 and TRBJ2-7, is GAGVSQSPSNKVTEKGKDVELRCDPISGHTALYWYRQSLGQGLEFLIYFQGNSAPDKSGLPSDRFSAERTGGSVSTLTIQRTQQEDSAVYLCASSSRQGPGGEQYFGPGTRLTVT.